The 9 T cell receptor beta chains below come from one sample, sequenced in a study of glioma-infiltrating T cells after dendritic cell vaccination. Using immunoSEQ multiplex PCR, the repertoire was profiled, and TCRdb retains in-frame clones only, with some absent. This table has about 65,000 clones, about 89% appearing once. Sample time point: after dendritic cell vaccination, including at tumor progression/relapse. The sample was blood, taken after dendritic cell vaccination. Receptors were obtained from a human donor with glioblastoma.

The gene calls are TRBV6-1 and TRBJ1-1, with D unclear. Trimming left V 5 bases short and J 6 bases short, with 13 bases between. Germline CDR1 MNHNS, CDR2 SASEGT. CDR3 size: 13 residues. CDR3 nucleotides: TGTGCCAGCAGTCTCGGGGTTGGGGCTGAAGCTTTCTTT. Translating it yields CASSLGVGAEAFF.

This chain links TRBV28 with TRBJ2-2; D is possibly TRBD2 (7 bases). The CDR3 runs 15 residues. With 8 bases removed from V and 1 base from J, the gap between germline ends came to 14 bases. Germline lookup yields CDR1 MDHEN and CDR2 SYDVKM. Written as DNA, the CDR3 is TGTGCCAGCTGGGGGGGCGGCCTGAACACCGGGGAGCTGTTTTTT. Its translation is CASWGGGLNTGELFF.

This chain joins TRBV7-2 and TRBJ2-5; possibly TRBD2 for D (6 bases). Germline loops: CDR1 SGHTA, CDR2 FQGNSA. This CDR3 has 14 amino acids. Trimming left V 5 bases short and J 2 bases short, with 12 bases between. CDR3 sequence: CASSPRLGQETQYF. Written as DNA, the CDR3 is TGTGCCAGCAGCCCTCGACTAGGTCAAGAGACCCAGTACTTC.

This clone showed up just once. The chain joins TRBV5-4 to TRBJ2-1; a weak D match, TRBD1 (5 bases). CDR1 SGHNT and CDR2 YYREEE come from the germline V gene (reference sequence). Trimming shortened V by 0 bases and J by 10 bases, and 8 bases separated the two germline ends. The CDR3 loop spans 12 amino acids. This CDR3 is CASSLATAEQFF. CDR3 bases: TGTGCCAGCAGCTTGGCGACAGCCGAGCAGTTCTTC.

This clone has more than one count but fewer than ten. The chain uses TRBV7-3 and TRBJ2-5, with 8 bases identical to TRBD1. This CDR3 is 14 amino acids long. Germline CDR1 and CDR2: SGHTA and FQGTGA. V dropped 5 bases and J dropped 2; count of bases not matched to a gene: 4. The CDR3 loop reads CASSPHRGQETQYF. CDR3 coding DNA: TGTGCCAGCAGCCCCCACAGGGGGCAAGAGACCCAGTACTTC.

V usage is TRBV5-1 and J usage is TRBJ2-2; no clear D. The ends were cut back, 0 bases at V and 1 base at J, with 7 bases in the middle. The CDR3 totals 15 residues. Germline V gene lookup returns CDR1 SGHRS and CDR2 YFSETQ. This CDR3 reads CASSLARQNTGELFF. The CDR3 coding sequence is TGCGCCAGCAGCTTGGCGCGGCAGAACACCGGGGAGCTGTTTTTT.

This rearrangement joins TRBV27 to TRBJ1-4, with D possibly matching TRBD1 (6 bases). V dropped 6 bases and J dropped 12 bases, with 14 bases sitting between them. Per germline, CDR1 MNHEY and CDR2 SMNVEV (reference sequence). The CDR3 consists of 12 residues. CDR3 residues: CASSTTGIELFF. CDR3 coding DNA: TGTGCCAGCAGCACTACAGGGATTGAACTGTTTTTT.

This chain connects TRBV9 to TRBJ1-3; a weak D match, TRBD1 (6 bases). This CDR3 has 18 amino acids. In germline, CDR1 is SGDLS, CDR2 YYNGEE. The germline V and J ends were trimmed by 3 bases and 1 base, with 20 bases remaining between them. The DNA for the CDR3 is TGTGCCAGCAGCGCATTTAACCCGGGACAAGCGTCTGGAAACACCATATATTTT. This codes for CASSAFNPGQASGNTIYF.

The chain uses TRBV9 and TRBJ2-3; 7 bases are a match to TRBD2. Germline loops: CDR1 SGDLS, CDR2 YYNGEE. The V segment lost 0 bases and the J segment 4 bases; nucleotides outside the gene matches: 11. The CDR3 totals 17 residues. The CDR3 loop is CASSVGPSGYGPDTQYF. In DNA, the CDR3 is TGTGCCAGCAGCGTAGGGCCTAGCGGCTACGGTCCAGATACGCAGTATTTT. The variable domain in full, with the rest retrieved from reference TRBV9 and TRBJ2-3, is DSGVTQTPKHLITATGQRVTLRCSPRSGDLSVYWYQQSLDQGLQFLIQYYNGEERAKGNILERFSAQQFPDLHSELNLSSLELGDSALYFCASSVGPSGYGPDTQYFGPGTRLTVL.